What follows are 31 T cell receptor beta chains derived from one specimen sequenced in a study of T cells in Graves' hyperthyroidism and ophthalmopathy. Amplification of TCR beta CDR3 regions used RNA as the template. The HTBI primer set served for first-round RT-PCR of the TCR CDR3. MiXCR, applied by TCRdb to the multiplex PCR reads, yields one record per CDR3 protein. This sample has hundreds of thousands of distinct CDR3 sequences, with about a fifth found just once. Sequencing was performed on blood. These receptors were obtained from a young woman with Graves' hyperthyroidism.

This clonotype was seen at least ten times. The chain combines TRBV5-1 with TRBJ2-7, with a weak D call TRBD2 (6 bases). CDR1 is SGHRS and CDR2 is YFSETQ in the germline V gene. The CDR3 loop spans 14 amino acids. Trimming left V 7 bases short and J 0 bases short, with 14 bases between. The CDR3 nucleotides are TGCGCCAGCCGGAGGGCCGAGGGCTCCTACGAGCAGTACTTC. It codes for CASRRAEGSYEQYF.

The chain has TRBV6-1 and TRBJ2-7; 7 bases align to TRBD1. V was pared by 5 bases and J by 2 bases, with 9 bases of the junction left unmatched. The CDR3 has 15 residues. The V gene's germline CDR1 is MNHNS and CDR2 SASEGT. The CDR3 region is CASSPHRGQTYEQYF. Written as DNA, the CDR3 is TGTGCCAGCAGTCCACACCGGGGACAGACCTACGAGCAGTACTTC.

The sample holds many counts of this clonotype. This chain joins TRBV25-1 and TRBJ1-2; 7 bases map to TRBD1. The CDR3 totals 13 residues. Germline V gene lookup returns CDR1 MGHDK and CDR2 SYGVNS. The junction had 7 bases not matched to a gene; V was cut back by 4 bases and J by 8 bases. The CDR3 nucleotides are TGTGCCAGCAGTGCGACAGGGATAGAGGGCTACACCTTC. It yields the protein CASSATGIEGYTF.

This clonotype showed up many times. V is TRBV10-2 and J is TRBJ1-3; D is uncertain. Trimming pared 6 bases from V and 1 base from J, leaving 1 base between. CDR3 size: 11 residues. Germline V gene lookup returns CDR1 WSHSY and CDR2 SAAADI. In DNA, the CDR3 is TGCGCCAGCAGGTCTGGAAACACCATATATTTT. Its protein product is CASRSGNTIYF.

The chain is built from TRBV12-3 or TRBV12-4 and TRBJ1-2; unclear D gene. The CDR3 is 14 amino acids. Trimming left V 7 bases short and J 6 bases short, with 18 bases between. The CDR3 sequence: CASIDRRDRDGYTF. DNA of the CDR3: TGTGCCAGCATCGACCGTCGTGATCGGGATGGCTACACCTTC.

Points on this clonotype: Mismatch with germline at one junction end may stem from a read error. The chain has TRBV14 and TRBJ1-1; the match to TRBD1 covers 7 bases. Germline V gene sequence: CDR1 SGHDN, CDR2 FVKESK. The CDR3 contains 16 residues. The CDR3 DNA reads as TGTGCCTGCAGCCGGAGGGGGGGACAGAAGAACACTGAAGCTTTCTTT. Translated: CACSRRGGQKNTEAFF.

This clonotype was seen ten or more times. The chain is built from TRBV5-1 and TRBJ2-5; tentatively, D is TRBD1 (5 bases). Germline-derived CDR1 and CDR2 are SGHRS and YFSETQ. Trimming shortened V by 3 bases and J by 1 base, and 19 bases separated the two germline ends. CDR3 length equals 17 residues. CDR3 loop: CASSSRWTLTFQETQYF. The CDR3 nucleotides are TGCGCCAGCAGCTCCCGGTGGACACTCACGTTCCAAGAGACCCAGTACTTC. Drawing the rest from reference TRBV5-1 and TRBJ2-5, the complete variable domain is KAGVTQTPRYLIKTRGQQVTLSCSPISGHRSVSWYQQTPGQGLQFLFEYFSETQRNKGNFPGRFSGRQFSNSRSEMNVSTLELGDSALYLCASSSRWTLTFQETQYFGPGTRLLVL.

This clonotype was picked up many times. One end of the junction does not line up with germline, which may come from a read error. The chain joins TRBV28 to TRBJ2-4, with D possibly being TRBD1 (6 bases). Germline V CDR1 and CDR2: MDHEN, SYDVKM. The CDR3 is 15 residues long. The CDR3 DNA is TGTGCCAGCAGTTTAGGACAGCTAGCCAAAAACATTAAGTACTTC. Protein product: CASSLGQLAKNIKYF.

This clonotype came up many times. J is TRBJ2-7 and V is TRBV28; D uncertain. The CDR3 runs 11 residues. The V and J ends lost 6 bases and 2 bases respectively, with 5 bases between them. CDR1 MDHEN and CDR2 SYDVKM come from the germline V gene. CDR3 coding DNA: TGTGCCAGCAGAAAGACCTACGAGCAGTACTTC. Amino acid sequence: CASRKTYEQYF.

The chain has TRBV11-3 and TRBJ1-5; 10 bases map to TRBD1. With 4 bases clipped from V and 8 bases from J, the junction kept 5 bases outside the gene matches. CDR3 length: 14 amino acids. Germline CDR1 and CDR2: SGHNT and YENEEA. CDR3 residues: CASSWGQGIKPQHF. CDR3 nucleotide sequence: TGTGCCAGCAGCTGGGGACAGGGGATTAAGCCCCAGCATTTT.

This clonotype was counted many times. This chain joins TRBV7-2 and TRBJ2-7; 7 nucleotides align to TRBD2. CDR1 and CDR2 from the germline V gene are SGHTA and FQGNSA. V was clipped by 4 bases and J by 7 bases; unmatched bases: 1. The CDR3 contains 11 residues. The CDR3 DNA is TGTGCCAGCAGCTCCGGGAGGGAGCAGTACTTC. This codes for CASSSGREQYF.

This clonotype was seen ten or more times. The gene calls are TRBV6-5 and TRBJ1-1; the D gene is possibly TRBD1 (5 bases). CDR3 size: 13 residues. In germline, CDR1 is MNHEY, CDR2 SVGAGI. V was pared by 4 bases and J by 7 bases, with 13 bases between. The CDR3 loop reads CASSSLGRGEAFF. The CDR3 DNA reads TGTGCCAGCAGTTCCCTGGGGCGGGGTGAAGCTTTCTTT.

This clonotype was found many times. The V gene is TRBV28, the J gene TRBJ2-5, with D maybe TRBD2 (6 bases). Germline V gives CDR1 MDHEN, CDR2 SYDVKM. Trimming pared 7 bases from V and 1 base from J, leaving 19 bases between. There are 16 residues in the CDR3. The CDR3 bases are TGTGCCAGCACTCAATCCGGGGCGGAGGGCCAAGAGACCCAGTACTTC. Translating gives CASTQSGAEGQETQYF. The entire variable domain, with the rest obtained from reference TRBV28 and TRBJ2-5, is as follows: DVKVTQSSRYLVKRTGEKVFLECVQDMDHENMFWYRQDPGLGLRLIYFSYDVKMKEKGDIPEGYSVSREKKERFSLILESASTNQTSMYLCASTQSGAEGQETQYFGPGTRLLVL.

The V and J genes are TRBV11-2 and TRBJ2-2; 8 bases line up with TRBD2. This CDR3 region has 16 residues. The V gene end was trimmed by 1 base and the J gene end by 4 bases; junction bases not matched to a gene: 5. Germline assignment: CDR1 SGHAT and CDR2 FQNNGV. The CDR3 DNA sequence: TGTGCCAGCAGCTTAGGCCCAGCGGGGGCCACCGGGGAGCTGTTTTTT. Translated: CASSLGPAGATGELFF.

The chain links TRBV6-5 to TRBJ2-5, with 10 bases that match TRBD2. CDR3 length: 16 amino acids. V gave up 4 bases and J gave up 5 bases; unmatched junction bases: 10. Looked up from germline, CDR1 is MNHEY and CDR2 is SVGAGI. Here the CDR3 reads CASSSPGTSARETQYF. The DNA for the CDR3 is TGTGCCAGCAGTTCCCCTGGGACTAGCGCCAGGGAGACCCAGTACTTC.

Worth noting for this clonotype: Since no conserved phenylalanine or tryptophan closes the CDR3, a read error is the likely cause. The V call is TRBV27, the J call TRBJ2-7; 8 bases map to TRBD1. The CDR3 sequence is 14 residues long. V gave up 2 bases and J gave up 2 bases; unmatched junction bases: 2. The germline CDR1 and CDR2 sequences are MNHEY and SMNVEV (reference sequence). CDR3 in amino acids: CASSLGQGPYEQYY. CDR3 DNA sequence: TGTGCCAGCAGTTTAGGACAGGGCCCCTACGAGCAGTACTAC.

This clonotype was counted a few times. A much larger clone lies one base from this, so it may be a read error. This chain connects TRBV6-1 to TRBJ2-2; D is perhaps TRBD2 (5 bases). The CDR3 totals 16 residues. Germline assignment: CDR1 MNHNS and CDR2 SASEGT. This chain's CDR3 is CASSEGLWENTGELCF. CDR3 coding DNA: TGTGCCAGCAGTGAGGGGTTATGGGAGAACACCGGGGAGCTGTGTTTT.

This clonotype was seen repeatedly, ten times or more. The rearrangement joins TRBV12-3 or TRBV12-4 to TRBJ1-1; D remains unclear. The germline V and J ends were trimmed by 10 bases and 7 bases, with 10 bases remaining between them. This CDR3 has 10 residues. The CDR3 sequence: CATHYYEAFF. Here the CDR3 DNA reads TGTGCCACCCACTACTATGAAGCTTTCTTT.

This clonotype was found many times. V and J are TRBV3-1 and TRBJ2-5, with D perhaps matching TRBD1 or TRBD2 (5 bases each). The CDR3 runs 13 residues. V shed 3 bases and J shed 5 bases, with 10 bases lying between them. Germline CDR1 LGHDT, CDR2 YNNKEL (reference sequence). The CDR3 is CASSQGPAETQYF. Here the CDR3 DNA reads TGTGCCAGCAGCCAGGGACCAGCGGAGACCCAGTACTTC.

This clonotype came up many times. This chain joins TRBV19 and TRBJ2-2; D might be TRBD1 (5 bases). The ends were cut back, 6 bases at V and 3 bases at J, with 11 bases in the middle. CDR3 length: 14 amino acids. In germline, CDR1 is LNHDA, CDR2 SQIVND (reference sequence). DNA of the CDR3: TGTGCCAGTAGAGACCTAGGGGACACCGGGGAGCTGTTTTTT. Translating gives CASRDLGDTGELFF. Using reference TRBV19 and TRBJ2-2 for the parts outside the CDR3, the full variable domain is DGGITQSPKYLFRKEGQNVTLSCEQNLNHDAMYWYRQDPGQGLRLIYYSQIVNDFQKGDIAEGYSVSREKKESFPLTVTSAQKNPTAFYLCASRDLGDTGELFFGEGSRLTVL.

This clonotype was picked up a small number of times. It may be a read error: a sequence one base away is much more abundant. The V and J genes are TRBV6-5 and TRBJ1-1; TRBD1 is a possible D gene (5 bases). Germline V CDR1 and CDR2: MNHEY, SVGAGI. The V gene lost 4 bases and the J gene lost 0 bases, with 15 bases spanning the gap. The CDR3 has 16 amino acids. The CDR3 is CASSSDGANVNTEAFF. The CDR3 DNA sequence: TGTGCCAGCAGTTCCGACGGGGCCAATGTGAACACTGAAGCTTTCTTT.

In regard to this clonotype: This may be a read error, as it is one base from a much larger clone. The conserved final phenylalanine or tryptophan is absent from the CDR3, which likely points to a read error. This chain uses TRBV6-1 with TRBJ2-7; a possible D gene is TRBD2 (5 bases). Trimming cost V 2 bases and J 7 bases, with 21 bases left between them. There are 16 residues in the CDR3. Germline V gene data show CDR1 as MNHNS and CDR2 as SASEGT. This CDR3 is CASSERPGVTSGEQYS. Written as DNA, the CDR3 is TGTGCCAGCAGTGAAAGGCCCGGGGTGACTTCGGGGGAGCAGTACTCC.

This clonotype was observed many times. CDR3 sequence reads: CASSLAGPGNQPQHF. As DNA, the CDR3 is TGTGCCAGCAGCCTTGCAGGGCCCGGCAATCAGCCCCAGCATTTT. The chain recombines TRBV12-3 or TRBV12-4 with TRBJ1-5; a possible D gene is TRBD1 (5 bases). The V end was cut by 6 bases, the J end by 2 bases, with 14 bases between. CDR3 size: 15 residues.

The table lists this clonotype with many counts. This chain links TRBV2 with TRBJ1-1; D gene ambiguous. Germline CDR1 and CDR2: SNHLY and FYNNEI. V gave up 1 base and J gave up 6 bases, with 12 bases separating them. This CDR3 is 14 amino acids long. The CDR3 DNA reads as TGTGCCAGCAGTGAAGGTGGGCTGAGGGCTGAAGCTTTCTTT. Its protein is CASSEGGLRAEAFF.

This clonotype has only a few counts. This chain joins TRBV30 and TRBJ1-1; TRBD1 matches at 8 bases. J lost 1 base, V lost 7 bases, and 5 bases had no gene match. This CDR3 spans 13 amino acids. Germline CDR1 GTSNPN, CDR2 SVGIG (reference sequence). In nucleotides, the CDR3 is TGTGCCTACGGGACAGGCTCGAACACTGAAGCTTTCTTT. This gives the protein CAYGTGSNTEAFF.

This clonotype has a count of ten or more. V is TRBV6-5 and J is TRBJ2-7, with 9 bases that match TRBD1. Unmatched junction bases numbered 6, after V lost 2 bases and J lost 7 bases. There are 14 residues in the CDR3. From germline, CDR1 is MNHEY and CDR2 SVGAGI. CDR3 DNA: TGTGCCAGCAGTTACCAGGACAGGGGCTATGAGCAGTACTTC. It yields the protein CASSYQDRGYEQYF.

There are many counts of this clonotype. The genes are TRBV25-1 and TRBJ1-1, with TRBD1 as a possible D gene (5 bases). CDR3 length equals 14 residues. CDR1 and CDR2 (germline): MGHDK, SYGVNS. V lost 2 bases, J lost 2 bases, and 9 bases lay in between. The CDR3 sequence is CASSEITGNTEAFF. The DNA of the CDR3 is TGTGCCAGCAGTGAAATTACAGGAAACACTGAAGCTTTCTTT.

The V call is TRBV19, the J call TRBJ1-1; weak D call: TRBD1 (6 bases). The V end lost 5 bases, the J end lost 3 bases, and 10 bases lay between the germline ends. CDR3 length: 13 residues. Germline V gene lookup returns CDR1 LNHDA and CDR2 SQIVND (reference sequence). The CDR3 loop is CASSVKGDTEAFF. The CDR3 nucleotides are TGTGCCAGTAGTGTCAAGGGGGACACTGAAGCTTTCTTT.

The genes are TRBV20-1 and TRBJ1-2, with 7 bases matching TRBD1. The trim removed 1 base at V and 4 bases at J, leaving 6 bases unmatched. The germline CDR1 and CDR2 sequences are DFQATT and SNEGSKA (reference sequence). CDR3 size: 14 residues. Written as DNA, the CDR3 is TGCAGTGCTAGAGTAGGGACAGACCCCTATGGCTACACCTTC. It translates to CSARVGTDPYGYTF.

This clonotype showed up just a few times. This CDR3 fails to terminate in the conserved phenylalanine or tryptophan, so it likely reflects a read error. The genes are TRBV10-1 and TRBJ2-7; D not resolved. Trimming pared 11 bases from V and 3 bases from J, leaving 8 bases between. CDR3 length: 10 residues. In germline, CDR1 is WNHNN, CDR2 SYGVQD (reference sequence). CDR3 DNA sequence: TGCGCCCGCCCGCTCTACGAGCAGTACCTC. Its protein is CARPLYEQYL.

This clonotype appeared many times. J is TRBJ2-5 and V is TRBV6-5; D might be TRBD2 (6 bases). Between the trimmed V and J ends, which lost 8 bases and 0 bases, there was a span of 10 bases. The germline V gene encodes CDR1 MNHEY and CDR2 SVGAGI. The CDR3 is 13 amino acids. The CDR3 DNA is TGTGCCAGCGAAAGGGACTACCAAGAGACCCAGTACTTC. It translates to CASERDYQETQYF.